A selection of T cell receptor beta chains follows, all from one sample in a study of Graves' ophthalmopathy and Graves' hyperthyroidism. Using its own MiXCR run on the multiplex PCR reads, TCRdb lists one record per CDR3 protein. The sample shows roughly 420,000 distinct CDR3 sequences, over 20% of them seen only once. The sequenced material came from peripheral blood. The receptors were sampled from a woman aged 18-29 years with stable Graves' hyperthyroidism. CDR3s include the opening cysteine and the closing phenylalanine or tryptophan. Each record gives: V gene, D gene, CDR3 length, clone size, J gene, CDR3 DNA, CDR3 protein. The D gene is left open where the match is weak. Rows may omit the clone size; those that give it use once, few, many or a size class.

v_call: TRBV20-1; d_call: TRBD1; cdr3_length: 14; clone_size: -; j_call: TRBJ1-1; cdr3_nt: TGCAGTGCCGGGGGACAGAACATGAACACTGAAGCTTTCTTT; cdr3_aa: CSAGGQNMNTEAFF
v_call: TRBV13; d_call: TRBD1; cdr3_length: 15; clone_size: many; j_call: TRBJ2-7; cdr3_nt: TGTGCCAGCAGCCCCACGACAGGGGGCAGCTACGAGCAGTACTTC; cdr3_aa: CASSPTTGGSYEQYF
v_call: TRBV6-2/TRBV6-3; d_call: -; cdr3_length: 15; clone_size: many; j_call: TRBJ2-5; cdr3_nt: TGTGCCAGCAGTTACTCCCTCCTAGCGCAAGAGACCCAGTACTTC; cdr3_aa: CASSYSLLAQETQYF
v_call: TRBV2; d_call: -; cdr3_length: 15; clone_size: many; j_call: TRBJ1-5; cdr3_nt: TGTGCCAGCAGGGAGGCAGGATATAGCAATCAGCCCCAGCATTTT; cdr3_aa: CASREAGYSNQPQHF
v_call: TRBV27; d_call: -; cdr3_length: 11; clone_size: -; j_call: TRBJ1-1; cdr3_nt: TGTGCCAGCAGTGTAGGTATGTCGACTTTCTTT; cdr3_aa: CASSVGMSTFF
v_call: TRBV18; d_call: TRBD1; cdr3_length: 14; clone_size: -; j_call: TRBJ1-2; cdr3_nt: TGTGCCAGCTCACCAAGACAGGGGGCACTTGGCTACACCTTC; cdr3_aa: CASSPRQGALGYTF
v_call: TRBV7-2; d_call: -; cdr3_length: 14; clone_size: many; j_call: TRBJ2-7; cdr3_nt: TGTGCCAGCAGCTTAGATGCGGGCCCCTACGAGCAGTACTTC; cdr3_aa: CASSLDAGPYEQYF
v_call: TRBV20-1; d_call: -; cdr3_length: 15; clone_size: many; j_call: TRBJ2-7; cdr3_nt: TGCAGTGCCGACCTGCCCACATTCAACTCCTACGAGCAGTACTTC; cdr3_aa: CSADLPTFNSYEQYF
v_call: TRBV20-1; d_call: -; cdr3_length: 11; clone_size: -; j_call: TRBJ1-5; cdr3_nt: TGCAGTGCTACAGGGCGGGGGCCCCAGCATTTT; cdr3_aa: CSATGRGPQHF
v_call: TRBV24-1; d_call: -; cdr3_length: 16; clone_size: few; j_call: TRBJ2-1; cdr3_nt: TGTGCCACCAGTGTATCTCCCCATTACTCCTACAATGAGCAGTTCTTC; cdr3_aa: CATSVSPHYSYNEQFF
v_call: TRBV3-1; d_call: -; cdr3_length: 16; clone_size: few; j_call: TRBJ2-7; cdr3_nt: TGTGCCAGCAGCATTACAGGGACGGACAGCTACGAAGGGCAGTACTTC; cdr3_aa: CASSITGTDSYEGQYF
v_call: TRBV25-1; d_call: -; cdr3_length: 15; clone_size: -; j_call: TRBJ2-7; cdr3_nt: TGTGCCAGCAGTGAATGGGGGGTTTCCTCCTACGAGCAGTACTTC; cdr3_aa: CASSEWGVSSYEQYF